This T cell receptor beta chain emerged from a study of shared clonotypes between healthy human individuals. Libraries were prepared by immunoSEQ multiplex PCR; TCRdb keeps only in-frame clonotypes and omits some of them. The repertoire holds about 600,000 clones, more than 95% seen once, with roughly 0.05% in the top ten. Germline CDR1 and CDR2: SGHDN and FVKESK. The CDR3 loop spans 16 amino acids. With 1 base clipped from V and 0 bases from J, the junction kept 2 bases outside the gene matches. What was sequenced was naive CD4+ T cells sorted from blood. As to subset: CD45RA+ positively selected. The rearrangement joins TRBV14 to TRBJ2-2; the match to TRBD1 covers 7 bases. This receptor was taken from a woman aged 25 to 39 in good health. Here the CDR3 DNA reads TGTGCCAGCAGCCAAGGACAGGGCGCGAACACCGGGGAGCTGTTTTTT. This encodes CASSQGQGANTGELFF.